These 5 T cell receptor beta chains share one sample of origin, sequenced in a study of blood T cell repertoires in COVID-19. Data came from immunoSEQ multiplex PCR; TCRdb stores just in-frame clones and leaves some out. The table shows around 230,000 clones, with around 86% occurring only once. The specimen was peripheral blood. The source of these receptors is a woman in her sixties or seventies with active or convalescent COVID-19.

This chain joins TRBV19 and TRBJ1-5; a possible D gene is TRBD1 (5 bases). Germline CDR1 is LNHDA and CDR2 is SQIVND (reference sequence). The CDR3 extends over 16 amino acids. Trimming took off 3 bases at V and 0 bases at J, with 12 bases between the two ends. The CDR3 sequence: CASSIWRGDSNQPQHF. The CDR3 DNA sequence: TGTGCCAGTAGTATTTGGAGGGGAGATAGCAATCAGCCCCAGCATTTT.

The chain joins TRBV5-1 to TRBJ2-2; D remains unclear. The CDR3 is 15 residues long. V was cut by 2 bases and J by 6 bases, with 14 bases left in between. From germline, CDR1 is SGHRS and CDR2 YFSETQ. This CDR3 is CASSFRVAEAGELFF. The CDR3 DNA sequence: TGCGCCAGCAGCTTTCGGGTTGCCGAGGCCGGGGAGCTGTTTTTT.

CDR3 region: CASSPGGGLEAFF. The CDR3 DNA follows: TGTGCCAGCAGTCCCGGGGGGGGCCTTGAAGCTTTCTTT. The V call is TRBV6-5, the J call TRBJ1-1, with a weak D call TRBD1 (6 bases). CDR3 size: 13 residues. Germline V gives CDR1 MNHEY, CDR2 SVGAGI. V was cut by 5 bases and J by 7 bases, with 14 bases left in between.

CDR3 amino acids: CAWQDFTTDTQYF. CDR3 coding DNA: TGTGCCTGGCAGGACTTTACCACAGATACGCAGTATTTT. The V gene is TRBV30, the J gene TRBJ2-3, with a weak D call TRBD2 (5 bases). This CDR3 has 13 amino acids. Germline CDR1 and CDR2: GTSNPN and SVGIG (reference sequence). V was trimmed by 5 bases and J by 2 bases, leaving 11 bases between them.

The chain is built from TRBV6-4 and TRBJ2-2, with D possibly TRBD1 on 5 matching bases. The germline gives CDR1 MRHNA, CDR2 SNTAGT. The CDR3 covers 14 residues. Trimming removed 3 bases at V and 2 bases at J, with 7 bases between. The CDR3 coding sequence is TGTGCCAGCAGTGAGGACACAAACACCGGGGAGCTGTTTTTT. Amino acid sequence: CASSEDTNTGELFF.